A selection of T cell receptor beta chains follows, all from one sample in a study of blood T cell repertoires in COVID-19. TCRdb's copy holds only in-frame clones and misses some; the assay was immunoSEQ multiplex PCR. The table has around 220,000 clones, around nine tenths seen once; the top ten hold 2% to 2.5%. Input material: peripheral blood. These receptors came from a middle-aged woman who had recovered from COVID-19. Each CDR3 is given with its conserved first and last residue. The D gene is left open where the match is weak. Size tells how often a clone was seen (once, few, many) or the class of an expanded clone, and some rows leave it out.

d_call,j_call,v_call,clone_size,cdr3_nt,cdr3_aa
TRBD1,TRBJ1-1,TRBV19,.,TGTGCCAGTAGTATAGCGCTGAGACAGGGGGCTAACACTGAAGCTTTCTTT,CASSIALRQGANTEAFF
.,TRBJ2-7,TRBV12-3/TRBV12-4,.,TGTGCCAGCAGTTTATCAGGGTCCTACGAGCAGTACTTC,CASSLSGSYEQYF
.,TRBJ2-7,TRBV25-1,once,TGTGCCAGCAGTGATGGGGCACGGAACTCCTACGAGCAGTACTTC,CASSDGARNSYEQYF
.,TRBJ2-2,TRBV5-4,.,TGTGCCAGCAGCCCACAGACCGGGGAGCTGTTTTTT,CASSPQTGELFF
.,TRBJ2-2,TRBV30,once,TGTGCCTGGAGTGAGGGACACCTGAACACCGGGGAGCTGTTTTTT,CAWSEGHLNTGELFF
TRBD1,TRBJ1-2,TRBV5-8,.,TGTGCCAGCAGCTTGGTCGCAGGGGGTGGCTACACCTTC,CASSLVAGGGYTF
.,TRBJ2-2,TRBV28,.,TGTGCCAGCAGTCCCAGCGGGACAGGGAACACCGGGGAGCTGTTTTTT,CASSPSGTGNTGELFF
TRBD1,TRBJ2-1,TRBV18,.,TGTGCCAGCTCACAGGACAGGGGTAGGACAAACAATGAGCAGTTCTTC,CASSQDRGRTNNEQFF
TRBD2,TRBJ2-5,TRBV6-6,.,TGTGCCAGCAGTTACTCCTCGGGACTAGAGGGAGAGACCCAGTACTTC,CASSYSSGLEGETQYF
TRBD1,TRBJ2-3,TRBV11-2,.,TGTGCCAGCAGCCTTAGACAGGGGACCCACTCTAGCACAGATACGCAGTATTTT,CASSLRQGTHSSTDTQYF
.,TRBJ2-1,TRBV7-3,.,TGTGCCAGCAGCCCCGAACCCCGACATTTGTCCTACAATGAGCAGTTCTTC,CASSPEPRHLSYNEQFF
TRBD2,TRBJ2-7,TRBV6-6,.,TGTGCCAGCAAACCCAGCGGGACCTCCTACGAGCAGTACTTC,CASKPSGTSYEQYF
.,TRBJ2-3,TRBV7-3,.,TGTGCCAGCAGCTTAGGAGCAGGGGGGAGCACAGATACGCAGTATTTT,CASSLGAGGSTDTQYF
TRBD2,TRBJ2-1,TRBV5-1,.,TGCGCCAGCAGTCGACTAGCGATATACAATGAGCAGTTCTTC,CASSRLAIYNEQFF
.,TRBJ2-7,TRBV4-2,few,TGTGCCAGCAGCCAAGATCTTGCCAGCGGGTCGGGAGAGCAGTACTTC,CASSQDLASGSGEQYF
.,TRBJ2-2,TRBV4-3,.,TGCGCCAGCAGCCAAGATCCGAGAAACACCGGGGAGCTGTTTTTT,CASSQDPRNTGELFF
TRBD2,TRBJ2-7,TRBV6-2/TRBV6-3,.,TGTGCCAGCAGTTACGACGGCGGGGGGAAGAGCGAGCAGTACTTC,CASSYDGGGKSEQYF
.,TRBJ2-1,TRBV19,.,TGTGCCAGTAATAGACAGGGTGGAGGGAGTAATGAGCAGTTCTTC,CASNRQGGGSNEQFF
.,TRBJ1-5,TRBV7-2,.,TGTGCCAGCAGCTACGGGCGGGGGAAGGGAGATCGGCCCCAGCATTTT,CASSYGRGKGDRPQHF
.,TRBJ1-1,TRBV4-3,.,TGCGCCAGCAGCCAAGATCCGGCAGGAAAGAACACTGAAGCTTTCTTT,CASSQDPAGKNTEAFF
.,TRBJ2-2,TRBV30,.,TGTGCCTGGAACCCAGGGCAGGCGGAGCTGTTTTTT,CAWNPGQAELFF
TRBD1,TRBJ2-1,TRBV3-1/TRBV3-2,.,TGTGCCAGCAGCGCAGGGGGCAGGAGGCAGTTCTTC,CASSAGGRRQFF
.,TRBJ2-7,TRBV2,.,TGTGCCAGCAGTGACCTTTCACGCAGCTCCTACGAGCAGTACTTC,CASSDLSRSSYEQYF
TRBD1,TRBJ2-2,TRBV11-2,.,TGTGCCTCCAGGGACAGGGGGCTTTCAGGGGAGCTGTTTTTT,CASRDRGLSGELFF
TRBD1,TRBJ2-7,TRBV18,once,TGTGCCAGCTCACGGGACAGGGAGGGCGAGCAGTACTTC,CASSRDREGEQYF
.,TRBJ2-7,TRBV5-6,.,TGTGCCAGCAGCGCGGCCTGGTTGAACTACGAGCAGTACTTC,CASSAAWLNYEQYF
TRBD1,TRBJ1-5,TRBV6-1,once,TGTGCCAGCAGCGAAGGAGGAAGGTCGGGGACAGTTCCTCGTCAGCCCCAGCATTTT,CASSEGGRSGTVPRQPQHF
.,TRBJ1-3,TRBV11-3,.,TGTGCCAGCAGCTTAGGGACAATCGGAAACACCATATATTTT,CASSLGTIGNTIYF
TRBD2,TRBJ2-2,TRBV9,.,TGTGCCAGCAGCGTAGGGGGAGGGACCGGGGAGCTGTTTTTT,CASSVGGGTGELFF
TRBD1,TRBJ1-2,TRBV29-1,.,TGCAGCGTTGAGGGACAGGGGGCTCTAGCTAACTATGGCTACACCTTC,CSVEGQGALANYGYTF
TRBD1,TRBJ2-5,TRBV28,.,TGTGCCAGCAGTTTACCCGACAGGGTAGAGACCCAGTACTTC,CASSLPDRVETQYF
.,TRBJ2-1,TRBV20-1,.,TGCAGTGCCTTATACAATGAGCAGTTCTTC,CSALYNEQFF
TRBD1,TRBJ2-6,TRBV28,once,TGTGCCAGCAGTTTATTAGGGGGCAGCTCTGGGGCCAACGTCCTGACTTTC,CASSLLGGSSGANVLTF
TRBD2,TRBJ2-1,TRBV11-3,.,TGTGCCAGCAGCGGTAGGTTACTAGCGGGTAAGAACAATGAGCAGTTCTTC,CASSGRLLAGKNNEQFF
.,TRBJ1-6,TRBV18,.,TGTGCCAGCTCAGAAGCACCTTCGACTAATCCCTCCTATAATTCACCCCTCCACTTT,CASSEAPSTNPSYNSPLHF
.,TRBJ2-5,TRBV24-1,.,TGTGCCACCAGTTCGGGGGGCCATCTACCCCAAGAGACCCAGTACTTC,CATSSGGHLPQETQYF
.,TRBJ1-1,TRBV7-9,.,TGTGCCAGCAGCTTAGGATCAGGGGCTCAGAACACTGAAGCTTTCTTT,CASSLGSGAQNTEAFF
.,TRBJ2-1,TRBV5-6,.,TGTGCCAGCAGCTTGGAGGTGGAGGGAGCCTACAATGAGCAGTTCTTC,CASSLEVEGAYNEQFF
TRBD1,TRBJ2-3,TRBV2,.,TGTGCCAGCAGGGGACAGGGGACAGATACGCAGTATTTT,CASRGQGTDTQYF
.,TRBJ2-1,TRBV5-1,.,TGCGCCAGCAGCCCGGAGAGGCGAGGTGAGCAGTTCTTC,CASSPERRGEQFF
TRBD2,TRBJ2-5,TRBV28,.,TGTGCCAGCAGTAGGCTAGCGGGGGAGACCCAGTACTTC,CASSRLAGETQYF
.,TRBJ2-3,TRBV5-1,.,TGCGCCAGCAGCCGATCCAAACAGGGTGCCACAGATACGCAGTATTTT,CASSRSKQGATDTQYF
TRBD2,TRBJ2-5,TRBV19,.,TGTGCCAGTAGTTTTAGCGGGATGGGCCAAGAGACCCAGTACTTC,CASSFSGMGQETQYF